This T cell receptor beta chain came from a study of OX40 agonist ivuxolimab in advanced cancers. The CDR3 has 16 residues. The V gene end was trimmed by 1 base and the J gene end by 5 bases; junction bases not matched to a gene: 9. Germline V gene lookup returns CDR1 SQVTM and CDR2 ANQGSEA. The method was immunoSEQ multiplex PCR; TCRdb's version includes in-frame clones alone and lacks a portion of them. In the table there are about 58,000 clones, about 86% of which are singletons. Autoimmune disease history or systemic immunosuppression barred patients. Study-wide results and caveats: Some nonresponders also had low normalized T-cell clonal expansion. The study observed clonal expansion of CD4+ and CD8+ blood T cells by week 6 at 0.1 to 3.0 mg/kg.

In its sample, this clone was seen a few times. The target antigen is unknown. The sequencing here drew on CD4+ or CD8+ T cells sorted from blood, taken in a trial of the OX40 agonist ivuxolimab. The TCR sequence derives from an adult with an advanced solid tumor such as melanoma, head and neck, liver or kidney cancer. The chain is built from TRBV29-1 and TRBJ2-1; 9 nucleotides line up with TRBD2. The CDR3 DNA is TGCAGCGTTGAAGTTGGGGCACTAGCGGGCAACAATGAGCAGTTCTTC. Protein: CSVEVGALAGNNEQFF.